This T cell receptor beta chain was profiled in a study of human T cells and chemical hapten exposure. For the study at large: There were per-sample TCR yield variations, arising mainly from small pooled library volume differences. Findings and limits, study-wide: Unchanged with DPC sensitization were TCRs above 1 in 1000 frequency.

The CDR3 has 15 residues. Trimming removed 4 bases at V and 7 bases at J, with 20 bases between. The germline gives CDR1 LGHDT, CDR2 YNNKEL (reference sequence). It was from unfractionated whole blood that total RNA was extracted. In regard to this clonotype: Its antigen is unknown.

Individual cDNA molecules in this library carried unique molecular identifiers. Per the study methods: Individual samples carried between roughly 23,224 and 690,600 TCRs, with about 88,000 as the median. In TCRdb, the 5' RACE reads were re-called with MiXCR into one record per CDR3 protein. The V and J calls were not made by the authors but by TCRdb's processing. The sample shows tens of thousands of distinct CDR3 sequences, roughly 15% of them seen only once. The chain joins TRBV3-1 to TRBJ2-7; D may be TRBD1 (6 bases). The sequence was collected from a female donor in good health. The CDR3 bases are TGTGCCAGCAGCCCCGGGACACAAGCCTCCGGGGAGCAGTACTTC. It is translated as CASSPGTQASGEQYF.